The text below deals with one T cell receptor (beta chain). Its antigen is unknown. At one boundary the junction diverges from the germline segment, which might be a read error. In germline, CDR1 is SGHVS, CDR2 FNYEAQ. This CDR3 spans 18 amino acids. In the PCR, 60 Vbeta and 13 Jbeta primers were used. Data came from immunoSEQ multiplex PCR; TCRdb stores just in-frame clones and leaves some out. This sample has roughly 100,000 clones, with approximately 83% found just once. This sample is drawn from a study of cytomegalovirus exposure and HLA in healthy donors. Study at large: Earlier, 110 million or so unique TCR beta sequences were recovered from approximately 200 million T cells by an analysis.

The study, taken as a whole, reports: Donors belonging to an Asian-associated ancestry cluster reportedly showed fewer N-insertions in productive TCRs than the approximately 640-donor mean, according to what a later analysis found. Further analysis, carried out later, found HLA-associated TCR beta chains more clonally expanded than equally common other chains. Rare sequences made up most TCRs, while some public TCRs were found in many donors.

This receptor was taken from a female donor in good health and CMV-seropositive. The chain combines TRBV7-6 with TRBJ2-3, with D perhaps matching TRBD1 (5 bases). The sample was PBMCs. The CDR3 region has the DNA TGTACCAGCAGCTTAGTACAGACCACAGGTGCTAGCACAGATACGCAGTATTTT. Translating it yields CTSSLVQTTGASTDTQYF.